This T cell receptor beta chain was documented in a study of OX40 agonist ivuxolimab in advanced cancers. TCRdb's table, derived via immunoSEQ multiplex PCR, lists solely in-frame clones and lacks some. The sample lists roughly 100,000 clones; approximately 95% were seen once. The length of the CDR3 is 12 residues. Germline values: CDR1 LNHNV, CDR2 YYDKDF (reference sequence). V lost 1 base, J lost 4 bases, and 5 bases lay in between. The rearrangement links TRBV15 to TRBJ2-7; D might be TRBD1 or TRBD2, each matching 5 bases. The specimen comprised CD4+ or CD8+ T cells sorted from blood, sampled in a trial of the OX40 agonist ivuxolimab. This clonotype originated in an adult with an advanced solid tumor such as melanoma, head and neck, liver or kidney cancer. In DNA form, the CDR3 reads TGTGCCACCAGCAGAGGGGGGTACGAGCAGTACTTC. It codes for CATSRGGYEQYF.